Following are 27 T cell receptor beta chains from one sample sequenced in a study of shared clonotypes between healthy human individuals. TCRdb's copy holds only in-frame clones and misses some; the assay was immunoSEQ multiplex PCR. The table records over a million clones, around three quarters of them present only once. Source material: memory CD4+ T cells from PBMCs. Stated subset: CD45RA-negative fraction. These receptor sequences come from a man aged 18 to 29 in good health. Some clones in this sample may be carry-over from other donors' samples.

This clone has ten or more counts. V usage is TRBV5-1 and J usage is TRBJ2-5; 9 bases line up with TRBD1. CDR1 SGHRS and CDR2 YFSETQ come from the germline V gene. The CDR3 has 14 amino acids. J was trimmed by 3 bases and V by 5 bases; bases with no gene match: 5. The CDR3: CASRRDRGEETQYF. The DNA of the CDR3 is TGCGCCAGCAGACGTGACAGGGGGGAAGAGACCCAGTACTTC.

The chain links TRBV28 to TRBJ2-1; 9 nucleotides align to TRBD2. Germline V gene sequence: CDR1 MDHEN, CDR2 SYDVKM. The CDR3 loop spans 19 amino acids. V was clipped by 4 bases and J by 0 bases; unmatched bases: 13. CDR3 loop: CASSSPSVGREGSYNEQFF. DNA of the CDR3: TGTGCCAGCAGTTCCCCCTCGGTCGGGCGGGAGGGCTCCTACAATGAGCAGTTCTTC.

The chain recombines TRBV19 with TRBJ2-1, with 8 bases aligning to TRBD2. CDR1 is LNHDA, CDR2 SQIVND, per germline (reference sequence). The CDR3 extends over 16 amino acids. The V gene end was trimmed by 5 bases and the J gene end by 4 bases; junction bases not matched to a gene: 10. The CDR3 nucleotides read TGTGCCAGTAGTGCCTTAGGGGCGGGAGGTTACAATGAGCAGTTCTTC. This encodes CASSALGAGGYNEQFF.

V and J are TRBV19 and TRBJ2-3; 11 bases agree with TRBD2. The CDR3 consists of 16 residues. Germline V gene data show CDR1 as LNHDA and CDR2 as SQIVND (reference sequence). J lost 2 bases, V lost 3 bases, and 4 bases had no gene match. The CDR3 protein is CASSMTSGTITDTQYF. The DNA for the CDR3 is TGTGCCAGTAGTATGACTAGCGGGACGATCACAGATACGCAGTATTTT.

This sequence joins TRBV18 and TRBJ1-4, with 11 bases identical to TRBD1. The junction had 5 bases not matched to a gene; V was cut back by 4 bases and J by 7 bases. The CDR3 is 15 residues long. Germline V gives CDR1 KGHSH, CDR2 LQKENI. CDR3 in amino acids: CASSRFGQGAEKLFF. The CDR3 DNA is TGTGCCAGCTCACGCTTCGGACAGGGGGCTGAAAAACTGTTTTTT.

This clone appeared a few times. The gene calls are TRBV18 and TRBJ2-2; 10 positions agree with TRBD2. The CDR3 has 14 amino acids. The germline V gene encodes CDR1 KGHSH and CDR2 LQKENI. Trimming removed 8 bases from V and 6 bases from J; junction bases left unmatched: 6. The CDR3 protein is CASTGTSAAGELFF. CDR3 DNA: TGTGCCAGCACAGGGACTAGCGCGGCCGGGGAGCTGTTTTTT.

This clone has ten or more counts. The V gene is TRBV7-9, the J gene TRBJ1-2; TRBD1 matches 10 bases. CDR1 is SEHNR, CDR2 FQNEAQ, per germline (reference sequence). J lost 0 bases, V lost 4 bases, and 2 bases had no gene match. This CDR3 has 15 amino acids. The CDR3 protein is CASSWGTGANYGYTF. The CDR3 nucleotides read TGTGCCAGCAGCTGGGGGACAGGGGCTAACTATGGCTACACCTTC.

The genes are TRBV15 and TRBJ2-5; no clear D gene. The CDR3 has 15 residues. Germline assignment: CDR1 LNHNV and CDR2 YYDKDF (reference sequence). V lost 0 bases, J lost 0 bases, and 8 bases lay in between. In DNA, the CDR3 is TGTGCCACCAGCAGAGATGCAGAGTACCAAGAGACCCAGTACTTC. Amino acids: CATSRDAEYQETQYF.

This clone was seen a handful of times. This likely stems from a read error, as it lies one base from a far larger clone. The same CDR3 also results from other DNA sequences found in this sample. This sequence joins TRBV4-1 and TRBJ2-1; TRBD2 aligns across 13 bases. Per germline, CDR1 MGHRA and CDR2 YSYEKL. Germline trimming cut 4 bases from V and 10 bases from J; bases unmatched to any gene: 10. This CDR3 spans 16 amino acids. DNA of the CDR3: TGCGCCAGCAGCCGATCGGGACTAGCGGGACCCAACGAGCAGTTCTTC. Its protein is CASSRSGLAGPNEQFF.

This clone was counted only a few times. A much larger clone lies one base from this, so it may be a read error. Distinct nucleotide sequences in the sample also encode this CDR3. The rearrangement links TRBV14 to TRBJ2-7; no reliable D call. CDR3 length equals 11 residues. V was shortened by 3 bases and J by 0 bases, with 0 bases between the two germline ends. Germline V lookup: CDR1 SGHDN, CDR2 FVKESK. The CDR3 DNA reads as TGTGCCAGCAGCCACTCCTACGAGCAGTACTTC. Its protein is CASSHSYEQYF.

For this clone: The sample holds other DNA sequences that translate to the same CDR3. The chain uses TRBV18 and TRBJ2-1; no clear D gene. Germline loops: CDR1 KGHSH, CDR2 LQKENI. The length of the CDR3 is 14 residues. The ends were cut back, 1 base at V and 7 bases at J, with 11 bases in the middle. Written as DNA, the CDR3 is TGTGCCAGCTCACCACTCGGCAGATCGAATGAGCAGTTCTTC. It yields the protein CASSPLGRSNEQFF. Supplemented by reference TRBV18 and TRBJ2-1, the full variable domain reads NAGVMQNPRHLVRRRGQEARLRCSPMKGHSHVYWYRQLPEEGLKFMVYLQKENIIDESGMPKERFSAEFPKEGPSILRIQQVVRGDSAAYFCASSPLGRSNEQFFGPGTRLTVL.

The chain carries TRBV6-5 and TRBJ2-2; a possible D gene is TRBD1 (6 bases). The CDR3 has 13 amino acids. V was pared by 9 bases and J by 5 bases, with 13 bases between. Germline V gene sequence: CDR1 MNHEY, CDR2 SVGAGI. CDR3 nucleotides: TGTGCCAGTCGTAGCCAGGGGACCGGGGAGCTGTTTTTT. Its protein product is CASRSQGTGELFF.

V and J are TRBV10-2 and TRBJ2-7; 9 bases map to TRBD1. The germline V gene has CDR1 WSHSY and CDR2 SAAADI. This CDR3 is built from 13 residues. Trimming cost V 4 bases and J 7 bases; bases outside gene matches: 5. The CDR3 region has the DNA TGCGCCAGCAGTGGACAGGGGGGCTGGGAGCAGTACTTC. This gives the protein CASSGQGGWEQYF.

This clone has a handful of counts. The chain recombines TRBV6-1 with TRBJ2-3; possible D gene TRBD2, 6 bases. Germline lookup yields CDR1 MNHNS and CDR2 SASEGT. V lost 2 bases and J 4 bases, leaving 16 bases between the germline ends. CDR3 length: 16 amino acids. The CDR3, as DNA: TGTGCCAGCAGTGAAATCGGTCAGGGAGGAGCAGATACGCAGTATTTT. Translation gives CASSEIGQGGADTQYF.

With respect to this clone: The same CDR3 is also encoded by other DNA sequences in this sample. This chain connects TRBV25-1 to TRBJ2-3; D gene unclear. This CDR3 is 17 amino acids long. Looked up from germline, CDR1 is MGHDK and CDR2 is SYGVNS. V lost 4 bases, J lost 0 bases, and 17 bases lay in between. CDR3 in DNA: TGTGCCAGCAGTGGAGGAACTTCCTTTTCTAGCACAGATACGCAGTATTTT. Residues: CASSGGTSFSSTDTQYF.

J is TRBJ2-5 and V is TRBV11-3, with D tentatively TRBD1 (5 bases). Germline V lookup: CDR1 SGHNT, CDR2 YENEEA. Trimming took 6 bases from V and 2 from J, leaving 10 bases between them. The CDR3 has 13 amino acids. CDR3 sequence (DNA): TGTGCCAGCAGTCGACAGCCTCAAGAGACCCAGTACTTC. As protein: CASSRQPQETQYF. Supplemented by reference TRBV11-3 and TRBJ2-5, the full variable domain reads EAGVVQSPRYKIIEKKQPVAFWCNPISGHNTLYWYLQNLGQGPELLIRYENEEAVDDSQLPKDRFSAERLKGVDSTLKIQPAELGDSAVYLCASSRQPQETQYFGPGTRLLVL.

J is TRBJ2-1 and V is TRBV5-1; D gene unclear. The CDR3 is 11 amino acids. The ends were cut back, 7 bases at V and 5 bases at J, with 7 bases in the middle. Germline values: CDR1 SGHRS, CDR2 YFSETQ. The CDR3 protein is CASARNNEQFF. The CDR3 nucleotides read TGCGCCAGCGCCAGAAACAATGAGCAGTTCTTC.

At least ten counts were recorded for this clone. The rearrangement joins TRBV10-3 to TRBJ2-5, with TRBD2 identical over 12 bases. This CDR3 is built from 16 residues. The germline V gene has CDR1 ENHRY and CDR2 SYGVKD. The ends lost 2 bases at V and 5 bases at J; junction bases unmatched: 6. The CDR3 region has the DNA TGTGCCATCAGTGAGGTCCTAGCGGGAGGGCGGGAGACCCAGTACTTC. The encoded protein is CAISEVLAGGRETQYF.

The gene calls are TRBV7-9 and TRBJ2-2; 9 bases are a match to TRBD1. V dropped 4 bases and J dropped 6; count of bases not matched to a gene: 12. The CDR3 runs 17 residues. The V gene's germline CDR1 is SEHNR and CDR2 FQNEAQ (reference sequence). The CDR3 here is CASSYHVGTGFSGELFF. The CDR3 nucleotides are TGTGCCAGCAGCTACCATGTGGGGACAGGGTTTTCCGGGGAGCTGTTTTTT.

As to this clone: The same CDR3 can be traced to other DNA sequences in this sample. The J gene is TRBJ2-2, the V gene TRBV27; the D is unclear. The V gene lost 4 bases and the J gene lost 1 base, with 4 bases spanning the gap. This CDR3 has 13 amino acids. Germline assignment: CDR1 MNHEY and CDR2 SMNVEV (reference sequence). The CDR3 protein is CASSSVNTGELFF. The CDR3, as DNA: TGTGCCAGCAGTTCTGTGAACACCGGGGAGCTGTTTTTT.

This clone appeared a few times. The rearrangement joins TRBV20-1 to TRBJ2-1, with D tentatively TRBD1 (6 bases). Per germline, CDR1 DFQATT and CDR2 SNEGSKA (reference sequence). This CDR3 region has 11 residues. The V end lost 2 bases, the J end lost 13 bases, and 12 bases lay between the germline ends. In nucleotides, the CDR3 is TGCAGTGCTAGAACTACAGGGTCCCAGTTCTTC. Translating gives CSARTTGSQFF.

This clone was seen more than once but under ten times. The V call is TRBV5-1, the J call TRBJ2-3, with 7 positions matching TRBD1. CDR3 size: 15 residues. Germline-derived CDR1 and CDR2 are SGHRS and YFSETQ. J lost 2 bases, V lost 1 base, and 4 bases had no gene match. CDR3 residues: CASSLWDRSTDTQYF. The DNA of the CDR3 is TGCGCCAGCAGCTTGTGGGACAGATCCACAGATACGCAGTATTTT.

Worth noting for this clone: This likely came from a read error, as a far larger clone is one base away. V and J are TRBV29-1 and TRBJ2-7, with 12 bases matching TRBD1. Looked up from germline, CDR1 is SQVTM and CDR2 is ANQGSEA. This CDR3 region has 12 residues. The CDR3 DNA is TGCAGCGCCAAGGGGACAGGGGGCCTTCGGAACTTC. As protein: CSAKGTGGLRNF.

Here the CDR3 reads CASSRDRVNYGYTF. The CDR3 region has the DNA TGTGCCAGCAGCCGGGACAGGGTGAACTATGGCTACACCTTC. The chain recombines TRBV2 with TRBJ1-2, with 9 bases that match TRBD1. With V trimmed by 6 bases and J by 2 bases, 4 bases remained unmatched. The CDR3 is 14 amino acids. The V gene's germline CDR1 is SNHLY and CDR2 FYNNEI.

In the case of this clone: At the DNA level, this CDR3 is encoded by other sequences in the same sample as well. CDR3 sequence (DNA): TGTGCCAGCAGTTACTCAAGGAGCTACGAGCAGTACTTC. Protein: CASSYSRSYEQYF. V is TRBV6-5 and J is TRBJ2-7; D not certain. Trimming removed 0 bases at V and 3 bases at J, with 6 bases between. In germline, CDR1 is MNHEY, CDR2 SVGAGI. CDR3 size: 13 residues.

To note about this clone: This likely came from a read error, as a far larger clone is one base away. Because it lacks the conserved phenylalanine or tryptophan at the end, this CDR3 is likely a read error. The DNA of the CDR3 is TGTGCCAGCAGCTTGGCTGAGCGTAATGAAAAACTGTTTCTT. Amino acids: CASSLAERNEKLFL. This chain uses TRBV5-6 with TRBJ1-4; D unclear. Germline CDR1 is SGHDT and CDR2 is YYEEEE. This CDR3 spans 14 amino acids. The ends were cut back, 0 bases at V and 4 bases at J, with 7 bases in the middle.

J is TRBJ1-1 and V is TRBV4-1; D gene uncertain. Germline CDR1 and CDR2: MGHRA and YSYEKL. Trimming pared 0 bases from V and 11 bases from J, leaving 16 bases between. The CDR3 is made up of 14 amino acids. CDR3 sequence reads: CASSQDQDGRRAFF. In DNA form, the CDR3 reads TGCGCCAGCAGCCAAGACCAGGACGGACGGAGGGCTTTCTTT.